This T cell receptor beta chain emerged from a study of early T cells in non-severe SARS-CoV-2 infection. Background on the study: Unsorted whole blood bulk RNA was sequenced, with unpaired chains. Findings and limits, study-wide: Reliance on VDJdb matching favored anti-spike CD8 responses; private and CD4 specificities were missed.

This CDR3 has 13 residues. Germline CDR1 reads SEHNR; CDR2 reads FQNEAQ (reference sequence). Trimming pared 5 bases from V and 5 bases from J, leaving 10 bases between. This clonotype was recorded many times. The antigen remains unidentified. Separate cDNA molecules each had unique molecular identifiers attached to them. TCRdb reprocessed the 5' RACE reads with MiXCR, giving one entry per CDR3 protein. The table has roughly 100,000 distinct CDR3 sequences, around 14% seen once. The clonotype originates from an adult who was a healthcare worker with PCR-confirmed SARS-CoV-2 infection or an uninfected control (not recorded which). The chain links TRBV7-9 to TRBJ1-5, with D possibly TRBD1 on 5 matching bases. The material sequenced was whole blood. The CDR3 nucleotides read TGTGCCAGCAGCAAGACAGAGGATCAGCCCCAGCATTTT. Residues: CASSKTEDQPQHF.